This TCR beta chain was captured by sequencing in a study of OX40 agonist ivuxolimab in advanced cancers. Assay: immunoSEQ multiplex PCR; the TCRdb copy retains only in-frame clones and omits some. This table has some 64,000 clones, about 90% appearing once. The TCR was taken from an adult with an advanced solid tumor such as melanoma, head and neck, liver or kidney cancer. Sample: CD4+ or CD8+ T cells sorted from blood, taken in a trial of the OX40 agonist ivuxolimab.

The CDR3 sequence is CAITPGGDNYGYTF. The CDR3 region has the DNA TGTGCCATCACCCCAGGGGGGGATAACTATGGCTACACCTTC. The chain carries TRBV10-3 and TRBJ1-2; 7 nucleotides agree with TRBD1. J gave up 1 base and V 7 bases, and 6 bases lay outside the gene matches. The germline V gene has CDR1 ENHRY and CDR2 SYGVKD. The CDR3 has 14 residues.